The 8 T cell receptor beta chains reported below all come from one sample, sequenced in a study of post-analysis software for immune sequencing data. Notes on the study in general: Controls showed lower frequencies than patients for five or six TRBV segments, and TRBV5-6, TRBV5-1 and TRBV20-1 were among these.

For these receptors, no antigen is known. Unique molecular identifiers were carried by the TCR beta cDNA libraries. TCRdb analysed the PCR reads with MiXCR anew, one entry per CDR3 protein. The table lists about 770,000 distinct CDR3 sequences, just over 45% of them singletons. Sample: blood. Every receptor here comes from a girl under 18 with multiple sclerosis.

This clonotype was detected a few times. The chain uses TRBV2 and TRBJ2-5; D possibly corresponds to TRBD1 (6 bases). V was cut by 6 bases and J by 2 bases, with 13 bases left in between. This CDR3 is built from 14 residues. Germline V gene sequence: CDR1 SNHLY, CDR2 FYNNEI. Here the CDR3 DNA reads TGTGCCAGCAGGGCTTACAGGGAACAAGAGACCCAGTACTTC. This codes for CASRAYREQETQYF.

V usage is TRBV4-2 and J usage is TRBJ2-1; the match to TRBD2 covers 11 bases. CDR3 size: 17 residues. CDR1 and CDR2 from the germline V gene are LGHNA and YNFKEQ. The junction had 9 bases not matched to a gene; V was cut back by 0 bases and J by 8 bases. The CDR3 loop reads CASSQEIAGGPNDEQFF. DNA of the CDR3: TGTGCCAGCAGCCAAGAAATAGCGGGAGGGCCTAACGATGAGCAGTTCTTC.

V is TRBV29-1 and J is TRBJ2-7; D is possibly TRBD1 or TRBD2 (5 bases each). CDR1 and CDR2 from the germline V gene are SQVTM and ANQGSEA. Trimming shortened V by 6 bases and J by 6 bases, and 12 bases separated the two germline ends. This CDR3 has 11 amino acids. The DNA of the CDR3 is TGCAGCGTAGAGAGGGACGGCGAGCAGTACTTC. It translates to CSVERDGEQYF.

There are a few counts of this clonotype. Here the CDR3 DNA reads TGCGCCAGCAGCGCTCCTAGCGGTCAGACTACGGTCGCCTACGAGCAGTACTTC. As protein: CASSAPSGQTTVAYEQYF. V usage is TRBV5-1 and J usage is TRBJ2-7, with 7 bases identical to TRBD2. Germline-derived CDR1 and CDR2 are SGHRS and YFSETQ. The CDR3 covers 18 residues. Trimming took 4 bases from V and 2 from J; bases not matched to a gene: 18. The full variable domain, in which reference TRBV5-1 and TRBJ2-7 provide the parts outside the CDR3, is KAGVTQTPRYLIKTRGQQVTLSCSPISGHRSVSWYQQTPGQGLQFLFEYFSETQRNKGNFPGRFSGRQFSNSRSEMNVSTLELGDSALYLCASSAPSGQTTVAYEQYFGPGTRLTVT.

This chain's CDR3 is CASSLERYSLPYF. The CDR3 DNA follows: TGTGCCAGCAGCTTAGAACGGTACAGCCTCCCGTACTTC. The chain recombines TRBV7-2 with TRBJ2-5, with unresolved D. Germline V gene data show CDR1 as SGHTA and CDR2 as FQGNSA. V was trimmed by 1 base and J by 13 bases, leaving 16 bases between them. The CDR3 runs 13 residues.

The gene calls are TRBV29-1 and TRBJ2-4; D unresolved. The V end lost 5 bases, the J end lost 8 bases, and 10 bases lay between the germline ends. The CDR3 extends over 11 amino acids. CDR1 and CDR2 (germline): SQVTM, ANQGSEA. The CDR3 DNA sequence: TGCAGCGTTTTGAAGGGTGACATTCAGTACTTC. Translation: CSVLKGDIQYF. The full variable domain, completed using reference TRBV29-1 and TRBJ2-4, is SAVISQKPSRDICQRGTSLTIQCQVDSQVTMMFWYRQQPGQSLTLIATANQGSEATYESGFVIDKFPISRPNLTFSTLTVSNMSPEDSSIYLCSVLKGDIQYFGAGTRLSVL.

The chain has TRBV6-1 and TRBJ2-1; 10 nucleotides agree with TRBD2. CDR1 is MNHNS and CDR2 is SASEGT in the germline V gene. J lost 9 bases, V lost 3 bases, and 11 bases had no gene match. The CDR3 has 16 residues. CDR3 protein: CASSDGRLAGVGEQFF. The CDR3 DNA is TGTGCCAGCAGTGACGGGCGGCTAGCGGGAGTGGGTGAGCAGTTCTTC.

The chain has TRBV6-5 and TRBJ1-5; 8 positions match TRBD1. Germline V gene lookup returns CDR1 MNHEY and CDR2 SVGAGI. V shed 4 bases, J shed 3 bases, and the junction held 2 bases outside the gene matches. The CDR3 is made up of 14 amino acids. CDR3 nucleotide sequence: TGTGCCAGCAGTTGGACAGGGCCCAATCAGCCCCAGCATTTT. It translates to CASSWTGPNQPQHF.